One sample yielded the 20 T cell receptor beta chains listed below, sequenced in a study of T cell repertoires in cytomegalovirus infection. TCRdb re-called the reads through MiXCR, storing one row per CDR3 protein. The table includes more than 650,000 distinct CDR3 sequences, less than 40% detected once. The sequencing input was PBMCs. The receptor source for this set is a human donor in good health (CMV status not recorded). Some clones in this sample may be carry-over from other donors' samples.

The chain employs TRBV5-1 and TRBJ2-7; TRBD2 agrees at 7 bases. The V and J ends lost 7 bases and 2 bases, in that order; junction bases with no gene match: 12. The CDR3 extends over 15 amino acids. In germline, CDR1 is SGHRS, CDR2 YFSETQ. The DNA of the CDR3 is TGCGCCAGCCAAATACTAGCGAGCAGGGCCTACGAGCAGTACTTC. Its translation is CASQILASRAYEQYF. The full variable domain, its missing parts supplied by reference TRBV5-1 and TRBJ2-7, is KAGVTQTPRYLIKTRGQQVTLSCSPISGHRSVSWYQQTPGQGLQFLFEYFSETQRNKGNFPGRFSGRQFSNSRSEMNVSTLELGDSALYLCASQILASRAYEQYFGPGTRLTVT.

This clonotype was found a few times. The DNA of the CDR3 is TGTGCCAGCAGCTTATACGGGACAGGGGGCCTAGGGAGATCCTACGAGCAGTACTTC. Encoded protein: CASSLYGTGGLGRSYEQYF. The chain uses TRBV7-9 and TRBJ2-7; TRBD1 matches at 12 bases. Germline loops: CDR1 SEHNR, CDR2 FQNEAQ (reference sequence). The CDR3 runs to 19 residues. With 2 bases clipped from V and 1 base from J, the junction kept 12 bases outside the gene matches.

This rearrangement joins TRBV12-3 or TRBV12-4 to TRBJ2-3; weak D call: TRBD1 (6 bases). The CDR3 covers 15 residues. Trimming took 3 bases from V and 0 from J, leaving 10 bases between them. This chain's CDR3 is CASSLVQGSTDTQYF. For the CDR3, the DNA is TGTGCCAGCAGTTTGGTACAGGGTAGCACAGATACGCAGTATTTT.

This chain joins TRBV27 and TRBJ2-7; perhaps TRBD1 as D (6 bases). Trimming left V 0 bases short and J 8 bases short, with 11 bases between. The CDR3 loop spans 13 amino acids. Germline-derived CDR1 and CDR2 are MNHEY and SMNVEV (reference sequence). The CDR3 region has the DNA TGTGCCAGCAGTTTATCCGGGGACAAACAGCAGTACTTC. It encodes CASSLSGDKQQYF.

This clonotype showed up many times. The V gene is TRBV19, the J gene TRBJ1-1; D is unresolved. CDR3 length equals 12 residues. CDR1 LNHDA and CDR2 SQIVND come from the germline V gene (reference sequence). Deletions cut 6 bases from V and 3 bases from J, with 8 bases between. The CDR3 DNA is TGTGCCAGTAGCCACACCTACACTGAAGCTTTCTTT. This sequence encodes CASSHTYTEAFF. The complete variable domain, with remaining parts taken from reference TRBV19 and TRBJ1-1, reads DGGITQSPKYLFRKEGQNVTLSCEQNLNHDAMYWYRQDPGQGLRLIYYSQIVNDFQKGDIAEGYSVSREKKESFPLTVTSAQKNPTAFYLCASSHTYTEAFFGQGTRLTVV.

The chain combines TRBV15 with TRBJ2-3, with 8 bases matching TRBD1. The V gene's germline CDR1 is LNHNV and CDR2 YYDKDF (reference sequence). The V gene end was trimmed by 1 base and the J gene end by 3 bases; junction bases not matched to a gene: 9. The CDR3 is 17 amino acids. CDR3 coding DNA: TGTGCCACCAGCAGAGGGACAGGGTCTTTGAGGACAGATACGCAGTATTTT. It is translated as CATSRGTGSLRTDTQYF.

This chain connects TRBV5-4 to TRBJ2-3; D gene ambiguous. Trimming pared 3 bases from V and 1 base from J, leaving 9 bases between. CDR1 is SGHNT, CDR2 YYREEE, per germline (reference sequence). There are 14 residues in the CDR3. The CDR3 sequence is CASSWGIGTDTQYF. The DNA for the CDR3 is TGTGCCAGCAGCTGGGGTATTGGCACAGATACGCAGTATTTT.

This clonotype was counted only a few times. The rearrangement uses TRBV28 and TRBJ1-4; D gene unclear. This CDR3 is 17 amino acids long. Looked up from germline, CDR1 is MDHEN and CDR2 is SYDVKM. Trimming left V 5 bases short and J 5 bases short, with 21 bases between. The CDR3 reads CASSHGLDYSPNEKLFF. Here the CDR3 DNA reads TGTGCCAGCAGTCATGGGCTGGATTACTCCCCAAATGAAAAACTGTTTTTT.

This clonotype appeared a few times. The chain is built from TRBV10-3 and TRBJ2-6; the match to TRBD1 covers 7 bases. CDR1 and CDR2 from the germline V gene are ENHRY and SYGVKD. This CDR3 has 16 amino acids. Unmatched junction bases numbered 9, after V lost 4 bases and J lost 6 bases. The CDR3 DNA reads TGTGCCATCAGTGCTCAAACAGGGGTTGCGGCCAACGTCCTGACTTTC. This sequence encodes CAISAQTGVAANVLTF.

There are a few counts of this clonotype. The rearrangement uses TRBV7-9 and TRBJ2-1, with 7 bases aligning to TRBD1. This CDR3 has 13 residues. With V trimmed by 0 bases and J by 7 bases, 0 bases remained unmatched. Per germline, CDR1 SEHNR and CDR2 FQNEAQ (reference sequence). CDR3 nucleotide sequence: TGTGCCAGCAGCTTAGCACAGGGGAATGAGCAGTTCTTC. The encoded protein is CASSLAQGNEQFF.

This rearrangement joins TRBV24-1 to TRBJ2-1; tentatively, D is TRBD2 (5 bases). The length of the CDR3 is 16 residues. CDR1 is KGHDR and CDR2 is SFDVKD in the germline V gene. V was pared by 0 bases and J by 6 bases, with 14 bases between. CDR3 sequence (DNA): TGTGCCACCAGTGATTTGTCGGACTTACCCTTCAATGAGCAGTTCTTC. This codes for CATSDLSDLPFNEQFF.

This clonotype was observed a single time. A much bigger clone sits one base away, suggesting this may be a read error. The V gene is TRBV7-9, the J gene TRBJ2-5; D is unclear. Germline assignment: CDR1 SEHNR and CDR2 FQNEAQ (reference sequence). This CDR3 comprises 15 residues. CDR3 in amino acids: CASSLPGPAEEPQYF. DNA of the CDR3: TGTGCCAGCAGCTTACCGGGTCCGGCCGAAGAGCCCCAGTACTTC.

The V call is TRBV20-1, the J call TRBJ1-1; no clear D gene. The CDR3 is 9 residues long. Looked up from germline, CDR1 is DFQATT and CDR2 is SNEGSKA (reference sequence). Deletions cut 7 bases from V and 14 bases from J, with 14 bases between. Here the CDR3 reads CSEPGGPFF. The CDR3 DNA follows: TGCAGTGAACCGGGTGGCCCCTTCTTT.

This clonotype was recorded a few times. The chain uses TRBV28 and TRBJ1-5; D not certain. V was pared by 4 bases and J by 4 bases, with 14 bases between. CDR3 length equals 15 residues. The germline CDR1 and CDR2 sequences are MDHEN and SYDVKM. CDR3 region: CASSSPMTGNQPQHF. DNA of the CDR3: TGTGCCAGCAGTTCCCCCATGACGGGGAATCAGCCCCAGCATTTT.

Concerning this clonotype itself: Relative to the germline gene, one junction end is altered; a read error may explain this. Written as DNA, the CDR3 is TGTGCCAGCAGCTTAGGGTTTGAAAATGGGCAGTTCTTC. It is translated as CASSLGFENGQFF. The V call is TRBV7-6, the J call TRBJ2-1; D gene uncertain. Germline V gene lookup returns CDR1 SGHVS and CDR2 FNYEAQ. CDR3 length: 13 residues.

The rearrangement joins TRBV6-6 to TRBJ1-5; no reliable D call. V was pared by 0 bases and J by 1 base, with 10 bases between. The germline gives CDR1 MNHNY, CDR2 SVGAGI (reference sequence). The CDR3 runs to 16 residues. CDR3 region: CASSYSAAVSNQPQHF. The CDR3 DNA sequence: TGTGCCAGCAGTTACTCGGCGGCGGTGAGCAATCAGCCCCAGCATTTT.

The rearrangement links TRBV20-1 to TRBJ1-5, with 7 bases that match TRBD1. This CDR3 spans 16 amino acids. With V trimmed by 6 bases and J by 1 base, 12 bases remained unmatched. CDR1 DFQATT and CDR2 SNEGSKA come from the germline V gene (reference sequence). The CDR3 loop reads CSATSGQRRSNQPQHF. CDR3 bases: TGCAGTGCAACCTCGGGACAGAGAAGGAGCAATCAGCCCCAGCATTTT.

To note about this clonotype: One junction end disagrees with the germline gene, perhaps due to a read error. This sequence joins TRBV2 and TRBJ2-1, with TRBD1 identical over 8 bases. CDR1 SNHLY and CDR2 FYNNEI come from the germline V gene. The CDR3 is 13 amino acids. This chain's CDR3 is CASLGQEYNKQFF. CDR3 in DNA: TGTGCCAGCCTGGGACAGGAGTACAATAAGCAGTTCTTC.

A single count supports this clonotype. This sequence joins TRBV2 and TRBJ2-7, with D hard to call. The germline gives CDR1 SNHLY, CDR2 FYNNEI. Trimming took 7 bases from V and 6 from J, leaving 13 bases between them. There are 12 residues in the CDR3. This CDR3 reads CASTVSSVEQYF. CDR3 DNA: TGTGCCAGCACGGTTAGCAGCGTCGAGCAGTACTTC.

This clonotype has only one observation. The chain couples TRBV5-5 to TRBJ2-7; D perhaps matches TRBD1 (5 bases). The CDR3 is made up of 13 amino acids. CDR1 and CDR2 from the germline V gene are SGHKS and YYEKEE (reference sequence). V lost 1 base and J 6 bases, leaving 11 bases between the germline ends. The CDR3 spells CASSLKGAGEQYF. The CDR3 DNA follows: TGTGCCAGCAGCTTGAAAGGGGCTGGCGAGCAGTACTTC. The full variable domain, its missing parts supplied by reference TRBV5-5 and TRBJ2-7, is DAGVTQSPTHLIKTRGQQVTLRCSPISGHKSVSWYQQVLGQGPQFIFQYYEKEERGRGNFPDRFSARQFPNYSSELNVNALLLGDSALYLCASSLKGAGEQYFGPGTRLTVT.